The next 13 T cell receptor beta chains were all read from a single sample in a study of blood T cell repertoires in COVID-19. TCRdb's copy holds only in-frame clones and misses some; the assay was immunoSEQ multiplex PCR. The repertoire holds some 21,000 clones, with 75% to 90% as singletons. The specimen sequenced was peripheral blood. The receptors originated from a human donor with acute or convalescent COVID-19. The donor label of this sample is uncertain.

V usage is TRBV7-3 and J usage is TRBJ2-3; no definite D call. Germline assignment: CDR1 SGHTA and CDR2 FQGTGA. The CDR3 runs 15 residues. V dropped 1 base and J dropped 0 bases, with 8 bases sitting between them. Here the CDR3 DNA reads TGTGCCAGCAGCTTAAACGGAGATAGCACAGATACGCAGTATTTT. It specifies CASSLNGDSTDTQYF.

V is TRBV9 and J is TRBJ2-1; D is uncertain. The V gene lost 3 bases and the J gene lost 0 bases, with 10 bases spanning the gap. CDR1 and CDR2 (germline): SGDLS, YYNGEE. The CDR3 is 15 amino acids. The DNA for the CDR3 is TGTGCCAGCAGCGGTAAATTGAGCTCCTACAATGAGCAGTTCTTC. It is translated as CASSGKLSSYNEQFF.

This clone was observed a few times. The J gene is TRBJ1-2, the V gene TRBV5-6; TRBD1 aligns across 7 bases. V shed 5 bases, J shed 2 bases, and the junction held 9 bases outside the gene matches. Germline V CDR1 and CDR2: SGHDT, YYEEEE. This CDR3 has 15 residues. CDR3 residues: CASRETGRLNYGYTF. The CDR3 DNA reads TGTGCCAGCAGAGAGACAGGGCGACTGAACTATGGCTACACCTTC.

The gene calls are TRBV13 and TRBJ1-6; TRBD1 matches 8 bases. CDR3 size: 14 residues. J gave up 11 bases and V 5 bases, and 8 bases lay outside the gene matches. Germline values: CDR1 PRHDT, CDR2 FYEKMQ (reference sequence). CDR3 nucleotides: TGTGCCAGCAGCACCAACAGGGGGGTCGCACCCCTCCACTTT. Translation gives CASSTNRGVAPLHF.

V gene TRBV6-2 or TRBV6-3 combines with J gene TRBJ2-2; 10 bases line up with TRBD1. The CDR3 runs 17 residues. The V segment lost 6 bases and the J segment 5 bases; nucleotides outside the gene matches: 12. Germline V CDR1 and CDR2: MNHEY, SVGEGT. CDR3 bases: TGTGCCAGCAGCGCCCGGACAGGGGGAGCGCGGACCGGGGAGCTGTTTTTT. Its protein product is CASSARTGGARTGELFF.

This chain connects TRBV7-2 to TRBJ2-5; 12 bases are a match to TRBD2. V lost 5 bases, J lost 7 bases, and 8 bases stayed unmatched. The CDR3 is made up of 15 amino acids. Germline V gene lookup returns CDR1 SGHTA and CDR2 FQGNSA. In nucleotides, the CDR3 is TGTGCCAGCAGCCCTCCTAGCGGGGGGGTGGGGACCCAGTACTTC. It is translated as CASSPPSGGVGTQYF.

The rearrangement joins TRBV6-5 to TRBJ1-5, with D unresolved. V lost 0 bases and J 7 bases, leaving 16 bases between the germline ends. Germline loops: CDR1 MNHEY, CDR2 SVGAGI. This CDR3 is built from 16 residues. The CDR3 bases are TGTGCCAGCAGTTACTCGCTGAGCCTCGGGAGGCAGCCCCAGCATTTT. Residues: CASSYSLSLGRQPQHF.

The chain couples TRBV19 to TRBJ1-1; a possible D gene is TRBD1 (6 bases). Germline loops: CDR1 LNHDA, CDR2 SQIVND (reference sequence). V lost 7 bases, J lost 1 base, and 13 bases lay in between. This CDR3 region has 14 residues. In DNA form, the CDR3 reads TGTGCCAGTACCCAGACAGGCCCGAACACTGAAGCTTTCTTT. It yields the protein CASTQTGPNTEAFF.

Only one count was recorded for this clone. The CDR3 region has the DNA TGTGCCAGCAGCCAGTCCTTCTTCTATGGCTACACCTTC. Residues: CASSQSFFYGYTF. The V and J genes are TRBV14 and TRBJ1-2; D is unclear. Germline V gene data show CDR1 as SGHDN and CDR2 as FVKESK. V was shortened by 3 bases and J by 4 bases, with 9 bases between the two germline ends. CDR3 size: 13 residues.

This rearrangement joins TRBV27 to TRBJ2-5, with TRBD2 matching over 10 bases. V trimming: 0 bases; J trimming: 7 bases; junction bases outside the gene matches: 8. This CDR3 is 16 amino acids long. CDR1 and CDR2 from the germline V gene are MNHEY and SMNVEV (reference sequence). The DNA of the CDR3 is TGTGCCAGCAGTTTATCATCTAGCGGGGGCTCAGGGACCCAGTACTTC. It translates to CASSLSSSGGSGTQYF.

The chain links TRBV2 to TRBJ1-2, with 9 bases matching TRBD1. Germline lookup yields CDR1 SNHLY and CDR2 FYNNEI. This CDR3 comprises 13 residues. V shed 7 bases, J shed 4 bases, and the junction held 4 bases outside the gene matches. CDR3 nucleotide sequence: TGTGCCAGCACCACAGGGGGCCGCTATGGCTACACCTTC. It translates to CASTTGGRYGYTF.

V and J are TRBV30 and TRBJ1-3; D perhaps matches TRBD1 (5 bases). CDR1 and CDR2 from the germline V gene are GTSNPN and SVGIG (reference sequence). The CDR3 length is 14 residues. Trimming removed 4 bases from V and 0 bases from J, with 10 bases in between. In DNA form, the CDR3 reads TGTGCCTGGACCCAGGGCCTCTCTGGAAACACCATATATTTT. Translation: CAWTQGLSGNTIYF.

The chain is built from TRBV7-9 and TRBJ2-3; no firm D call. Germline V gives CDR1 SEHNR, CDR2 FQNEAQ (reference sequence). Trimming left V 8 bases short and J 1 base short, with 10 bases between. This CDR3 region has 13 residues. CDR3 residues: CASSADGTDTQYF. The CDR3 DNA reads as TGTGCCAGCTCCGCGGATGGCACAGATACGCAGTATTTT. Full variable domain (rest looked up from reference TRBV7-9 and TRBJ2-3): DTGVSQNPRHKITKRGQNVTFRCDPISEHNRLYWYRQTLGQGPEFLTYFQNEAQLEKSRLLSDRFSAERPKGSFSTLEIQRTEQGDSAMYLCASSADGTDTQYFGPGTRLTVL.